Listed below are T cell receptor beta chains from one sample, sequenced in a study of immune evolution from preneoplasia to lung adenocarcinoma. Using immunoSEQ multiplex PCR, the repertoire was profiled, and TCRdb retains in-frame clones only, with some absent. Of 11,000 to 15,000 clones listed, roughly 80% are singletons. Sequenced input: FFPE minimally invasive lung adenocarcinoma tissue. These receptors were collected from a person aged 70 to 79 with lung adenocarcinoma. CDR3s include the opening cysteine and the closing phenylalanine or tryptophan. Each record gives: clone size, V gene, CDR3 length, J gene, D gene, CDR3 DNA, CDR3 protein. D genes are given only for firm matches. Clone size is stated in some rows and not others, as once, few, many or a class when expanded.

.	TRBV5-6	16	TRBJ2-1	TRBD1	TGTGCCAGCAGCTTGGTCGGGACAGGCCGATTCAATGAGCAGTTCTTC	CASSLVGTGRFNEQFF
.	TRBV5-4	14	TRBJ2-3	.	TGTGCCAGCAGCCCCGAGCGGAGTGCAGATACGCAGTATTTT	CASSPERSADTQYF
.	TRBV10-3	17	TRBJ2-2	.	TGTGCCATCAGTGTATGGAGGGGCGGGGCGAACACCGGGGAGCTGTTTTTT	CAISVWRGGANTGELFF
.	TRBV25-1	18	TRBJ2-3	TRBD2	TGTGCCAGCAGTGAAGATGGGCGGGGGGTGCCGGGCACAGATACGCAGTATTTT	CASSEDGRGVPGTDTQYF
.	TRBV19	13	TRBJ1-1	.	TGTGCCAGTAGTCGGAACGGATATCCTGAAGCTTTCTTT	CASSRNGYPEAFF
.	TRBV2	13	TRBJ2-1	.	TGTGCCAGCAGCAGGACAGACTACAATGAGCAGTTCTTC	CASSRTDYNEQFF
.	TRBV4-2	11	TRBJ1-2	.	TGTGCCAGCAGCCAAGCTTATGGCTACACCTTC	CASSQAYGYTF
.	TRBV7-7	13	TRBJ1-1	.	TGTGCTAGCAGCTTAGGCGTAAACACTGAAGTTTTCTTT	CASSLGVNTEVFF
.	TRBV7-2	10	TRBJ2-1	.	TGTGCCAGCACGGGGAATGAGCAGTTCTTC	CASTGNEQFF
.	TRBV18	13	TRBJ2-1	TRBD2	TGTGCCAGCTCACCACTAGCGGGAGCTGAGCAGTTCTTC	CASSPLAGAEQFF
.	TRBV5-1	12	TRBJ2-1	.	TGCGCCAGCAGCTTGGGTAGGGATGAGCAGTTCTTC	CASSLGRDEQFF
.	TRBV6-1	14	TRBJ2-7	.	TGTGCCAGCAGTGAAGTTCGGATCTCCTACGAGCAGTACTTC	CASSEVRISYEQYF
.	TRBV15	16	TRBJ2-5	TRBD2	TGTGCCACCAGCAGAGAGAAAGCGGGGGCCCAAGAGACCCAGTACTTC	CATSREKAGAQETQYF
.	TRBV28	12	TRBJ1-1	.	TGTGCCAGCAGTTTAAAAGGGACTGAAGCTTTCTTT	CASSLKGTEAFF
.	TRBV5-1	14	TRBJ2-3	.	TGCGCCAGCAGCTTGGACGGGCCGTCGGGTACGCAGTATTTT	CASSLDGPSGTQYF
.	TRBV7-9	16	TRBJ1-5	.	TGTGCCAGCAGCTTAGCTATGGGGCAGGGTGGACAGCCCCAGCATTTT	CASSLAMGQGGQPQHF
.	TRBV5-6	13	TRBJ2-7	.	TGTGCCAGCAGCTTGGTAGGGGTCTACGAGCAGTACTTC	CASSLVGVYEQYF
.	TRBV5-1	17	TRBJ1-3	TRBD1	TGCGCCAGCAGCTTTTACGGGACAGCTAACTCTGGAAACACCATATATTTT	CASSFYGTANSGNTIYF
.	TRBV29-1	12	TRBJ1-4	TRBD1	TGCAGCGGACAGGGTAGGGATGAAAAACTGTTTTTT	CSGQGRDEKLFF
.	TRBV19	21	TRBJ1-1	.	TGTGCCAGTAGTATCAGGTCGAACGAAGGAGTTCTATCGTGGAGGAACACTGAAGCTTTCTTT	CASSIRSNEGVLSWRNTEAFF
.	TRBV14	15	TRBJ1-4	.	TGTGCCAGCAGCCAAGAAGCCCTGGGGTGGGAAAAACTGTTTTTT	CASSQEALGWEKLFF
once	TRBV6-1	14	TRBJ1-5	TRBD1	TGTGCCAGCAAGGGGACAGTCCTAAATCAGCCCCAGCATTTT	CASKGTVLNQPQHF
.	TRBV2	14	TRBJ1-3	.	TGTGCCAGCAGGACTTCCGGCTCTGGAAACACCATATATTTT	CASRTSGSGNTIYF
once	TRBV13	12	TRBJ1-2	.	TGTGCCAGCAGCCAAACGCTCTATGGCTACACCTTC	CASSQTLYGYTF
.	TRBV30	13	TRBJ1-4	.	TGTGCCTGGAGTGTCCAGCTTAATGAAAAACTGTTTTTT	CAWSVQLNEKLFF
few	TRBV6-1	13	TRBJ1-4	.	TGTGCCAGCCGCGGGGGCGGTAATGAAAAACTGTTTTTT	CASRGGGNEKLFF
.	TRBV7-9	12	TRBJ2-1	.	TGTGCCAGCAGCCCCCCTAGGTATGAGCAGTTCTTC	CASSPPRYEQFF
once	TRBV6-1	14	TRBJ1-2	.	TGTGCCAGCAGTGAAGGAATGAAGCGCTATGGCTACACCTTC	CASSEGMKRYGYTF
once	TRBV5-1	14	TRBJ1-5	.	TGCGCCAGCAGCCCAGGGTATAGCAATCAGCCCCAGCATTTT	CASSPGYSNQPQHF
few	TRBV7-3	15	TRBJ1-2	.	TGTGCCAGCAGCCCAGGGGTAAGAGGAAACTATGGCTACACCTTC	CASSPGVRGNYGYTF
few	TRBV5-5	15	TRBJ1-1	TRBD1	TGTGCCAGCAGCCCGACTTTGGACAGGGACACTGAAGCTTTCTTT	CASSPTLDRDTEAFF
.	TRBV5-1	13	TRBJ2-3	.	TGCGCCAGCAGCACGACCGCCACAGATACGCAGTATTTT	CASSTTATDTQYF
.	TRBV11-2	15	TRBJ2-7	.	TGTGCCAGCAGTCAAAACTGGGCAGACCCCTACGAGCAGTACTTC	CASSQNWADPYEQYF
.	TRBV5-1	13	TRBJ2-7	TRBD1	TGCGCCAGCACAGGACAGGGACCCTACGAGCAGTACTTC	CASTGQGPYEQYF
.	TRBV10-2	16	TRBJ2-3	TRBD2	TGCGCCAGCGGCGGTGCAGGGACTAGCGGCACAGATACGCAGTATTTT	CASGGAGTSGTDTQYF
.	TRBV5-5	12	TRBJ1-1	.	TGTGCCAGCAGCTTTCTGAACACTGAAGCTTTCTTT	CASSFLNTEAFF
.	TRBV30	16	TRBJ1-5	TRBD1	TGTGCCTGGGCGACCTGGGACAGGGGAAGGGGGCAGCCCCAGCATTTT	CAWATWDRGRGQPQHF
.	TRBV11-1	17	TRBJ1-3	TRBD1	TGTGTCAGCAGCTTAGTCCCGGGACAGTCCTCTGGAAACACCATATATTTT	CVSSLVPGQSSGNTIYF
.	TRBV5-1	15	TRBJ1-5	.	TGCGCCAGCAGCTTGGATGGGGGGAGCAATCAGCCCCAGCATTTT	CASSLDGGSNQPQHF
.	TRBV7-9	15	TRBJ1-2	.	TGTGCCAGCAGCTCCGGTGGACGGGGAAACTATGGCTACACCTTC	CASSSGGRGNYGYTF
once	TRBV30	14	TRBJ2-7	TRBD1	TGTGCCTGGAGTGTTTTGGCGACAGGGGGGGAGCAGTACTTC	CAWSVLATGGEQYF